A single T cell receptor beta chain is shown here with its context. The entry originates in a study of blood T cells in healthy people across ages. A second about 7 to 11 cycle PCR used barcoded and J-beta primers. Unique molecular identifiers of 12 random nucleotides labeled each cDNA. TCRdb passed the 5' RACE reads through MiXCR, listing each CDR3 protein once. The top ten clones hold roughly 12% of a sample with about 1.6 million distinct CDR3 sequences, almost 35% of them seen once. V lost 0 bases and J 6 bases, leaving 14 bases between the germline ends. The germline V gene has CDR1 LGHDT and CDR2 YNNKEL (reference sequence). This CDR3 spans 15 amino acids.

The sequence was collected from a woman younger than 45 in good health. The chain uses TRBV3-1 and TRBJ2-5; D remains unclear. Material for sequencing was blood. The CDR3 DNA is TGTGCCAGCAGCCAAGATGCGCAGAGTGTCAAGACCCAGTACTTC. Translated: CASSQDAQSVKTQYF.